The source of this T cell receptor (beta chain) is a study of blood T cell repertoires in COVID-19. Study as a whole: Acute and convalescent COVID-19 specimens originated in the United States, Italy and Spain. In each case, the material was cDNA or gDNA derived from T cells, B-cell-depleted T cells, or PBMCs.

This clone has just one count. The V end was cut by 6 bases, the J end by 0 bases, with 14 bases between. Germline CDR1 is SGHNT and CDR2 is YYREEE (reference sequence). The CDR3 consists of 15 residues. Original data processing: Estimates of nucleated cell counts were drawn from the amplification of reference gene primers. TCRdb keeps only in-frame clones here, not all; method: immunoSEQ multiplex PCR. D and trimming were read from the DNA, whereas the V and J calls and clone size are those reported in that table. Among roughly 160,000 clones listed, approximately 91% were seen once. The source is a young man with acute or convalescent COVID-19. The rearrangement uses TRBV5-4 and TRBJ2-3, with D possibly TRBD1 on 7 matching bases. The sequenced material came from peripheral blood. This chain's CDR3 is CASTSGGTSTDTQYF. Here the CDR3 DNA reads TGTGCCAGCACCTCAGGGGGGACTAGCACAGATACGCAGTATTTT.